The rows below give T cell receptor beta chains drawn from one sample of a study of blood T cell repertoires in COVID-19. Assay used: immunoSEQ multiplex PCR; TCRdb lists only in-frame clones, some missing. The sample carries a few hundred thousand clones, 82% recorded once. The sample comprised peripheral blood. The receptors were sampled from a woman aged 80 or over with COVID-19, enrolled during active disease. Both conserved end residues are part of each CDR3. Each record gives: D gene, clone size, V gene, J gene, CDR3 DNA, CDR3 protein. A D gene is named only where the DNA matches it firmly. The size of a clone is reported for some rows only, either as once, few or many, or as a class for expanded clones.

NA	NA	TRBV28	TRBJ1-6	TGTGCCAGCAGTTTAATGGGTTGGGGGGGCGGTTATAATTCACCCCTCCACTTT	CASSLMGWGGGYNSPLHF
TRBD1	NA	TRBV18	TRBJ1-2	TGTGCCAGCTCACAAAGGACAGGGGGTGCCTATGGCTACACCTTC	CASSQRTGGAYGYTF
NA	NA	TRBV9	TRBJ1-4	TGTGCCAGCAGCCTCAGCGGGGGTCAAGTTGAAAAACTGTTTTTT	CASSLSGGQVEKLFF
NA	few	TRBV19	TRBJ1-5	TGTGCCAGTAGTATCCTGGGCGGCAATCAGCCCCAGCATTTT	CASSILGGNQPQHF
NA	NA	TRBV7-9	TRBJ2-5	TGTGCCAGCAGCACACAGGGAAATTCCCAAGAGACCCAGTACTTC	CASSTQGNSQETQYF
NA	NA	TRBV18	TRBJ1-1	TGTGCCAGCTCACCACCGGAGGGCTTAATGAACACTGAAGCTTTCTTT	CASSPPEGLMNTEAFF
NA	NA	TRBV9	TRBJ1-2	TGTGCCAGCAGATCAACAGGGAACTATGGCTACACCTTC	CASRSTGNYGYTF
TRBD2	NA	TRBV5-5	TRBJ2-1	TGTGCCAGCAGCTTAGAACGGGGGGTGTACAATGAGCAGTTCTTC	CASSLERGVYNEQFF
NA	NA	TRBV4-2	TRBJ2-3	TGTGCCAGCAGCCAAGATGTGGGGGGTAGCACAGATACGCAGTATTTT	CASSQDVGGSTDTQYF
TRBD1	NA	TRBV5-1	TRBJ1-1	TGCGCCAGCAGCTTGGACATTACAGGGGGCGGAGGTACTGAAGCTTTCTTT	CASSLDITGGGGTEAFF
NA	NA	TRBV5-1	TRBJ1-2	TGCGCCAGCAGCAGGGGGTTCTATGGCTACACCTTC	CASSRGFYGYTF
NA	NA	TRBV7-9	TRBJ1-1	TGTGCCAGCAGCTCCGCGGGGAGCACTGAAGCTTTCTTT	CASSSAGSTEAFF
TRBD1	NA	TRBV5-1	TRBJ1-6	TGCGCCAGCAGCTGGACAGGGGCTTCACCCCTCCACTTT	CASSWTGASPLHF
NA	once	TRBV12-2	TRBJ1-1	TGTGCAAGTCGCTTAGGCCCGACAGGGAGGAACACTGAAGCTTTCTTT	CASRLGPTGRNTEAFF
TRBD2	NA	TRBV28	TRBJ2-7	TGTGCCAGCAGTCCCAATCCCCTAGCGGATAGCTCCTACGAGCAGTACTTC	CASSPNPLADSSYEQYF
NA	NA	TRBV7-2	TRBJ1-5	TGTGCCAGCAGCCTTCGTGAGAGCAATCAGCCCCAGCATTTT	CASSLRESNQPQHF
TRBD2	NA	TRBV28	TRBJ2-5	TGTGCCAGCAGTTTTCCGTACGCGGGAGGTGGGGGAGAGACCCAGTACTTC	CASSFPYAGGGGETQYF
NA	once	TRBV28	TRBJ1-3	TGTGCCAGCAGTTGGACAGCTGGAAACACCATATATTTT	CASSWTAGNTIYF
TRBD2	NA	TRBV27	TRBJ2-1	TGTGCCAGCAGTAATAGCGGGAGGGCTTCCAATGAGCAGTTCTTC	CASSNSGRASNEQFF
NA	NA	TRBV6-6	TRBJ1-1	TGTGCCAGCTGCCCAGGACAGAACACTGAAGCTTTCTTT	CASCPGQNTEAFF
NA	NA	TRBV24-1	TRBJ1-2	TGTGCCACCAGTGATTCTAGGCTGAACTATGGCTACACCTTC	CATSDSRLNYGYTF
NA	NA	TRBV7-3	TRBJ2-2	TGTGCCAGCAGATCCAACAGGGCCTCGAACACCGGGGAGCTGTTTTTT	CASRSNRASNTGELFF
NA	NA	TRBV9	TRBJ2-2	TGTGCCAGCAGCGTAGGGGGTCAAGGGGCCGGGGAGCTGTTTTTT	CASSVGGQGAGELFF